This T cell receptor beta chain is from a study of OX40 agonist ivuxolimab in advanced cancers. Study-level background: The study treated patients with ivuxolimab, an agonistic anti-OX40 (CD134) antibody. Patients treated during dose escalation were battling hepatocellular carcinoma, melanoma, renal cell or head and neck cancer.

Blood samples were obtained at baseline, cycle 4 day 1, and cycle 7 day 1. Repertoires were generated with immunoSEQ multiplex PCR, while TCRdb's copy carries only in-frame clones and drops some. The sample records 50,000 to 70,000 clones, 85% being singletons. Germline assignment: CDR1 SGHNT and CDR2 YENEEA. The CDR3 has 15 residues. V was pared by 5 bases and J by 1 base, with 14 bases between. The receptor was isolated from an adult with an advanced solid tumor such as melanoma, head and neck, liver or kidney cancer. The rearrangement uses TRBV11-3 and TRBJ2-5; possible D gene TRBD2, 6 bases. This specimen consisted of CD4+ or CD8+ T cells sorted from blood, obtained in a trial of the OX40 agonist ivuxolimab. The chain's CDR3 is CASSRESGFQETQYF. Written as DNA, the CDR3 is TGTGCCAGCAGCCGGGAAAGCGGGTTCCAAGAGACCCAGTACTTC. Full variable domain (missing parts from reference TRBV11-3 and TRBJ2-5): EAGVVQSPRYKIIEKKQPVAFWCNPISGHNTLYWYLQNLGQGPELLIRYENEEAVDDSQLPKDRFSAERLKGVDSTLKIQPAELGDSAVYLCASSRESGFQETQYFGPGTRLLVL.